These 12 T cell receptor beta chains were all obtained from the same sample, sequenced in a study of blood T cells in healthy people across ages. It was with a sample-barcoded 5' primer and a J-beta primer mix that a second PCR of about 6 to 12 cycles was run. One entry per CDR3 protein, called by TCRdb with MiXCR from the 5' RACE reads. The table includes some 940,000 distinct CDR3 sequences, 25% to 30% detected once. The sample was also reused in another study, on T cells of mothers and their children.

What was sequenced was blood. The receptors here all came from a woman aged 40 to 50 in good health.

The CDR3 nucleotides are TGTGCCACCAGCAGGGGACTAGCCCCCAATGAGCAGTTCTTC. Its protein is CATSRGLAPNEQFF. The V and J genes are TRBV15 and TRBJ2-1; 9 nucleotides match TRBD2. Germline lookup yields CDR1 LNHNV and CDR2 YYDKDF (reference sequence). This CDR3 spans 14 amino acids. Trimming took 3 bases from V and 6 from J; bases not matched to a gene: 3.

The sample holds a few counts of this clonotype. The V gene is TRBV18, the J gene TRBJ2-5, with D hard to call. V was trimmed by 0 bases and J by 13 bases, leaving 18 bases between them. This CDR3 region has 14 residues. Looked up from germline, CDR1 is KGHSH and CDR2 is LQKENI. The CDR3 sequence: CASSPPHLLQDLYF. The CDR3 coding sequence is TGTGCCAGCTCACCACCTCATCTACTCCAAGACTTGTACTTC.

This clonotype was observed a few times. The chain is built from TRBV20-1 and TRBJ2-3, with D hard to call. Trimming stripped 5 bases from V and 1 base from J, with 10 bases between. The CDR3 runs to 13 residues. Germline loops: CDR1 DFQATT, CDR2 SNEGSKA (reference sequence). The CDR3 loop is CSAADSGTDTQYF. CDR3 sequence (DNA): TGCAGTGCTGCGGATAGTGGCACAGATACGCAGTATTTT.

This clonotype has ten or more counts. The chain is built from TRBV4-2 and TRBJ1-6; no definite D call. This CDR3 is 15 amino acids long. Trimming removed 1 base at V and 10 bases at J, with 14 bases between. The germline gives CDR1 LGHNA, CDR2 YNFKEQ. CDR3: CASSQVSGYGSPLHF. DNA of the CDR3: TGTGCCAGCAGCCAAGTCTCCGGGTACGGATCACCCCTCCACTTT.

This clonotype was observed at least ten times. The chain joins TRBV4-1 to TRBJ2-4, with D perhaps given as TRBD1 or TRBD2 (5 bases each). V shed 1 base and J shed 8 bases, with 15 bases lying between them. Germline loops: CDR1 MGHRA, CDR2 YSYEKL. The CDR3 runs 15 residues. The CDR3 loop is CASSQVWGTQDIQYF. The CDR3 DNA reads TGCGCCAGCAGCCAAGTATGGGGGACCCAGGACATTCAGTACTTC.

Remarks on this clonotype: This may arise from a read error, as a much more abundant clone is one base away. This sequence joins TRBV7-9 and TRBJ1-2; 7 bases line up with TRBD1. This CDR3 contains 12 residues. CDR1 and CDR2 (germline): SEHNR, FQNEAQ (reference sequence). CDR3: CACRGQSYGYTF. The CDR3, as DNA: TGTGCCTGCAGGGGACAGAGCTATGGCTACACCTTC.

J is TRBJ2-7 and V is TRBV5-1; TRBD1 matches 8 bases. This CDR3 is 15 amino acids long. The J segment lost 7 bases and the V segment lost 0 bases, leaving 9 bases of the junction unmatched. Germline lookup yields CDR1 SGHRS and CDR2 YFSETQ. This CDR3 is CASSLVGQGEEEQYF. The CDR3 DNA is TGCGCCAGCAGCTTGGTAGGACAGGGTGAAGAAGAGCAGTACTTC.

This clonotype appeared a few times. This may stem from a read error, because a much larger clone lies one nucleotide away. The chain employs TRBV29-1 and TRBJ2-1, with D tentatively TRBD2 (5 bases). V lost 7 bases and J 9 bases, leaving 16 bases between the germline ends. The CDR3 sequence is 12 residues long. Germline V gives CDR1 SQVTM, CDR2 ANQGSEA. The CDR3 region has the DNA TGCAGCGCGGCGCTAGCTGTGGGTGAGCAGTTCTTC. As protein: CSAALAVGEQFF.

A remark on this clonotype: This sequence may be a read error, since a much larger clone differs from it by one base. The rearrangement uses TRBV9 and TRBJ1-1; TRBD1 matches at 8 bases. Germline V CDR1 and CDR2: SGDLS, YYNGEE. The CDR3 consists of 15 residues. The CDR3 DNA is TGTGCCAGCAGCATTACGGACAGGGTGAACACTAAAGCTTTCTTT. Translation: CASSITDRVNTKAFF.

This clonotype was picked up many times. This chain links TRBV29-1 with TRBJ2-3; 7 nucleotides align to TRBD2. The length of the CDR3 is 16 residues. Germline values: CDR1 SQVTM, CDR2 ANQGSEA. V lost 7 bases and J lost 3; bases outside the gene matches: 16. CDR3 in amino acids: CSGTLIGRVRTDTQYF. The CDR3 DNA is TGCAGCGGAACATTGATTGGGAGGGTAAGGACAGATACGCAGTATTTT.

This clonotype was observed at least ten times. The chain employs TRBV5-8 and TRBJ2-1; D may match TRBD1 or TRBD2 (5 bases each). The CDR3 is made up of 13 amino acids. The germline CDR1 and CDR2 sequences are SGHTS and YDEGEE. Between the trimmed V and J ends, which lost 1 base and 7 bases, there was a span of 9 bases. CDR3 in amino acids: CASSLRGENEQFF. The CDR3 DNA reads TGTGCCAGCAGCTTGAGAGGGGAGAATGAGCAGTTCTTC.

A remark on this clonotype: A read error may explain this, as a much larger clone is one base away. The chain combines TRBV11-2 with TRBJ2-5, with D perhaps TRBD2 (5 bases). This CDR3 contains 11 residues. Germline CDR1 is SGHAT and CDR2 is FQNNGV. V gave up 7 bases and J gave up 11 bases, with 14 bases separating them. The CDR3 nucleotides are TGTGCCAGCACCCTACTAGTTGAGCAGTACTTC. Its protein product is CASTLLVEQYF.